The T cell receptor (beta chain) under discussion was sequenced for a study of monozygotic twins with inflammatory bowel disease. As concerns this clonotype: The antigen is undetermined.

Incorporation of UMIs carrying a 6-nucleotide sample barcode was performed by template switching. TCRdb reprocessed the 5' RACE reads and reports one entry per CDR3 protein, with no DNA. The sample shows 93,000 or so distinct CDR3 sequences, and under 2.5% sits with its ten largest clones. Study-wide results and caveats: Repertoire similarity did not separate concordant from discordant twins, possibly from limited power. Clonotype sharing was lower in IBD patients than healthy twins, most markedly with disease activity.

Germline values: CDR1 KGHDR, CDR2 SFDVKD. CDR3 size: 15 residues. After skipping T cell sorting, the authors isolated total RNA from whole blood. The genes are TRBV24-1 and TRBJ2-2; no DNA is available, so the TRBD1 call from TCRdb remains unchecked. The source material was blood. The receptor comes from a human donor with ulcerative colitis or Crohn's disease, or a healthy co-twin of an affected twin (not recorded which). The CDR3 protein is CATSDWRQGHGELFF.